The next 16 T cell receptor beta chains were all read from a single sample in a study of blood T cell repertoires in COVID-19. The method was immunoSEQ multiplex PCR; TCRdb's version includes in-frame clones alone and lacks a portion of them. Of about 110,000 clones listed, around four fifths are singletons. The sequencing sample was made of peripheral blood. These receptors were obtained from a woman aged 55-75 years with acute or convalescent COVID-19.

This clone was seen only a few times. The chain combines TRBV12-3 or TRBV12-4 with TRBJ1-2, with 7 bases lining up with TRBD1. Trimming cost V 5 bases and J 6 bases; bases outside gene matches: 6. There are 13 residues in the CDR3. The CDR3 DNA reads as TGTGCCAGCAGTCCCAGGGGGAGGAATGGCTACACCTTC. It encodes CASSPRGRNGYTF.

The chain links TRBV7-2 to TRBJ2-5; D call uncertain. The CDR3 runs 13 residues. With 1 base removed from V and 5 bases from J, the gap between germline ends came to 8 bases. CDR1 is SGHTA and CDR2 is FQGNSA in the germline V gene. CDR3 DNA: TGTGCCAGCAGCTTAGACTACCTTGAGACCCAGTACTTC. Its translation is CASSLDYLETQYF.

The J gene is TRBJ2-1, the V gene TRBV3-1 (or the pseudogene TRBV3-2); possible D gene TRBD1, 5 bases. This CDR3 contains 12 residues. Trimming removed 5 bases from V and 9 bases from J, with 11 bases in between. Per germline, CDR1 LGHDT and CDR2 YNNKEL (reference sequence). CDR3 amino acids: CASSFPQGEQFF. CDR3 DNA sequence: TGTGCCAGCAGCTTCCCTCAGGGTGAGCAGTTCTTC.

V and J are TRBV6-5 and TRBJ2-3, with D possibly TRBD2 on 6 matching bases. The CDR3 consists of 13 residues. Trimming cost V 6 bases and J 6 bases, with 13 bases left between them. Germline-derived CDR1 and CDR2 are MNHEY and SVGAGI. The CDR3 protein is CASRTGGLDTQYF. For the CDR3, the DNA is TGTGCCAGCAGAACCGGGGGTCTGGATACGCAGTATTTT.

The chain links TRBV6-5 to TRBJ2-3; no clear D gene. The CDR3 runs to 13 residues. The germline V gene encodes CDR1 MNHEY and CDR2 SVGAGI. V was trimmed by 6 bases and J by 0 bases, leaving 7 bases between them. In DNA form, the CDR3 reads TGTGCCAGCAGGGCCCCGAGCACAGATACGCAGTATTTT. Translating gives CASRAPSTDTQYF.

The chain carries TRBV12-3 or TRBV12-4 and TRBJ1-2, with TRBD1 as a possible D gene (5 bases). CDR3 length equals 11 residues. V dropped 11 bases and J dropped 5 bases, with 12 bases sitting between them. The CDR3 loop reads CASGRAYGYTF. DNA of the CDR3: TGTGCCTCAGGGAGGGCGTATGGCTACACCTTC.

The rearrangement joins TRBV7-2 to TRBJ1-2, with D perhaps matching TRBD1 (6 bases). The CDR3 sequence is 13 residues long. V was pared by 3 bases and J by 8 bases, with 13 bases between. Per the germline V gene, CDR1 is SGHTA and CDR2 is FQGNSA. CDR3 sequence (DNA): TGTGCCAGCAGCTTGGGGACAAGTGAAGGCTACACCTTC. As protein: CASSLGTSEGYTF.

The chain joins TRBV2 to TRBJ1-1, with 12 bases lining up with TRBD1. Germline V lookup: CDR1 SNHLY, CDR2 FYNNEI. CDR3 length: 19 residues. V was clipped by 1 base and J by 1 base; unmatched bases: 10. The CDR3 DNA follows: TGTGCCAGCAGTGAAGGGGCTCCGGGACAGGGGGCGCGGAACACTGAAGCTTTCTTT. Encoded protein: CASSEGAPGQGARNTEAFF. The variable domain in full, with the rest retrieved from reference TRBV2 and TRBJ1-1, is EPEVTQTPSHQVTQMGQEVILRCVPISNHLYFYWYRQILGQKVEFLVSFYNNEISEKSEIFDDQFSVERPDGSNFTLKIRSTKLEDSAMYFCASSEGAPGQGARNTEAFFGQGTRLTVV.

The chain employs TRBV6-6 and TRBJ1-5; maybe TRBD1 (5 bases). V was trimmed by 7 bases and J by 2 bases, leaving 12 bases between them. This CDR3 comprises 14 residues. The V gene's germline CDR1 is MNHNY and CDR2 SVGAGI (reference sequence). The CDR3 bases are TGTGCCAGCACCACGGACAATGGCAATCAGCCCCAGCATTTT. Translation: CASTTDNGNQPQHF.

This clone occurred a few times. The V call is TRBV5-4, the J call TRBJ2-7; 7 nucleotides align to TRBD2. Trimming cost V 5 bases and J 1 base; bases outside gene matches: 6. The CDR3 sequence is 14 residues long. The germline CDR1 and CDR2 sequences are SGHNT and YYREEE (reference sequence). CDR3 coding DNA: TGTGCCAGCAGTCCGAGCGGGAATTCCTACGAGCAGTACTTC. It yields the protein CASSPSGNSYEQYF. The full variable domain, with the rest looked up from reference TRBV5-4 and TRBJ2-7, is ETGVTQSPTHLIKTRGQQVTLRCSSQSGHNTVSWYQQALGQGPQFIFQYYREEENGRGNFPPRFSGLQFPNYSSELNVNALELDDSALYLCASSPSGNSYEQYFGPGTRLTVT.

This chain links TRBV24-1 with TRBJ1-4; 7 bases line up with TRBD1. The CDR3 is 13 amino acids. The germline V gene encodes CDR1 KGHDR and CDR2 SFDVKD. The junction had 8 bases not matched to a gene; V was cut back by 7 bases and J by 10 bases. The CDR3 region has the DNA TGTGCCACCAGCAGGGACAGTAGGGGAAAACTGTTTTTT. It is translated as CATSRDSRGKLFF.

The rearrangement joins TRBV6-5 to TRBJ1-5, with TRBD1 identical over 7 bases. Germline V lookup: CDR1 MNHEY, CDR2 SVGAGI. V dropped 6 bases and J dropped 4; count of bases not matched to a gene: 9. CDR3 size: 15 residues. DNA of the CDR3: TGTGCCAGCAGACCCCGGGACAGAGTGAATCAGCCCCAGCATTTT. The encoded protein is CASRPRDRVNQPQHF.

The chain is built from TRBV28 and TRBJ1-5; D is uncertain. The V end was cut by 3 bases, the J end by 2 bases, with 17 bases between. This CDR3 contains 17 residues. Germline CDR1 and CDR2: MDHEN and SYDVKM. The CDR3 sequence is CASSFLHANVGNQPQHF. The CDR3 DNA follows: TGTGCCAGCAGTTTTCTTCACGCGAACGTGGGCAATCAGCCCCAGCATTTT.

V usage is TRBV28 and J usage is TRBJ1-6, with TRBD1 as a possible D gene (6 bases). V shed 8 bases and J shed 8 bases, with 16 bases lying between them. Germline values: CDR1 MDHEN, CDR2 SYDVKM. The CDR3 length is 14 residues. The CDR3 is CASRPGTWDSPLHF. CDR3 nucleotides: TGTGCCAGCCGACCCGGGACATGGGATTCACCCCTCCACTTT.

J is TRBJ1-1 and V is TRBV5-1; TRBD1 matches at 9 bases. J gave up 12 bases and V 2 bases, and 8 bases lay outside the gene matches. Per germline, CDR1 SGHRS and CDR2 YFSETQ. This CDR3 has 13 residues. The CDR3 protein is CASSLPTGGVTFF. The CDR3 nucleotides read TGCGCCAGCAGCTTACCGACAGGGGGGGTTACTTTCTTT.

The chain couples TRBV3-1 (or the pseudogene TRBV3-2) to TRBJ2-5, with TRBD2 matching 7 bases. The CDR3 length is 16 residues. The germline V gene has CDR1 LGHDT and CDR2 YNNKEL (reference sequence). With 2 bases clipped from V and 5 bases from J, the junction kept 11 bases outside the gene matches. DNA of the CDR3: TGTGCCAGCAGCCAAAATCCAGCGGGGACGGGTGAGACCCAGTACTTC. Translated, it gives CASSQNPAGTGETQYF.